This paragraph reports one T cell receptor (beta chain). Measured with immunoSEQ multiplex PCR; TCRdb has only the in-frame clones, and not every one. The sample has about 77,000 clones, about nine tenths seen once. The data derive from a study of OX40 agonist ivuxolimab in advanced cancers. The sequence came from an adult with an advanced solid tumor such as melanoma, head and neck, liver or kidney cancer. The sample was CD4+ or CD8+ T cells sorted from blood, taken in a trial of the OX40 agonist ivuxolimab.

The CDR3 is CASSVAGRGYEQYF. DNA for the CDR3: TGTGCCAGCAGCGTAGCGGGGAGGGGCTACGAGCAGTACTTC. This chain uses TRBV9 with TRBJ2-7; 7 positions match TRBD2. Germline CDR1 reads SGDLS; CDR2 reads YYNGEE. V lost 0 bases to trimming and J lost 3 bases; unmatched junction nucleotides: 3. CDR3 length: 14 residues.